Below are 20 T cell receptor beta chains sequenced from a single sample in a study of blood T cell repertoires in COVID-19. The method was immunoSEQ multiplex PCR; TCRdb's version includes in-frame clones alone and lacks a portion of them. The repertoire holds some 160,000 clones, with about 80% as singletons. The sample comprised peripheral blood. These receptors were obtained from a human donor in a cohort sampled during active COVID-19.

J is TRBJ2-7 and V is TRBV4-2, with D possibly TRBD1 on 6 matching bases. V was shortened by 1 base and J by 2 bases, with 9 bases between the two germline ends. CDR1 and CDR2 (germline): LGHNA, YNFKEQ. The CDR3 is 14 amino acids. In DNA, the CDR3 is TGTGCCAGCAGCCAAGCCGGGACACCCTACGAGCAGTACTTC. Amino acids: CASSQAGTPYEQYF.

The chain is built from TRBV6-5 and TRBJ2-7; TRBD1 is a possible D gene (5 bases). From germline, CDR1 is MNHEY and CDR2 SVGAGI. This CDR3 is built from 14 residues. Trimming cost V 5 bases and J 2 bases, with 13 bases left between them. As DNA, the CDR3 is TGTGCCAGCAGTCCTCGGACATTAACCTACGAGCAGTACTTC. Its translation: CASSPRTLTYEQYF.

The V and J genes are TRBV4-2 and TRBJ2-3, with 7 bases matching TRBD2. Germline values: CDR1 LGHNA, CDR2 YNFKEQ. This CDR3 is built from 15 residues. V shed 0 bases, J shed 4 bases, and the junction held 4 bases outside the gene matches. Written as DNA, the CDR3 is TGTGCCAGCAGCCAAGAGGGTAGCGGGCCAGATACGCAGTATTTT. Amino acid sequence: CASSQEGSGPDTQYF.

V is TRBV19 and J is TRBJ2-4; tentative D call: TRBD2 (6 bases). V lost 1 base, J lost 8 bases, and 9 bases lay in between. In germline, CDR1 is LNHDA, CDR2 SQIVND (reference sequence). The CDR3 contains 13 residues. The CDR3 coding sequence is TGTGCCAGTAGTATAGTGGGGGGAGACATTCAGTACTTC. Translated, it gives CASSIVGGDIQYF. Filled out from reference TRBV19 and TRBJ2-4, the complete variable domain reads DGGITQSPKYLFRKEGQNVTLSCEQNLNHDAMYWYRQDPGQGLRLIYYSQIVNDFQKGDIAEGYSVSREKKESFPLTVTSAQKNPTAFYLCASSIVGGDIQYFGAGTRLSVL.

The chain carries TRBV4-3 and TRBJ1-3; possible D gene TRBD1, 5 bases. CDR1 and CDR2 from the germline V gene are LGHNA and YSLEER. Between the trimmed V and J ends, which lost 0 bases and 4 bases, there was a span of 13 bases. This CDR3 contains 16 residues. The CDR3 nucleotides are TGCGCCAGCAGCCAAGAATTGACGCAGGGAGGAAACACCATATATTTT. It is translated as CASSQELTQGGNTIYF.

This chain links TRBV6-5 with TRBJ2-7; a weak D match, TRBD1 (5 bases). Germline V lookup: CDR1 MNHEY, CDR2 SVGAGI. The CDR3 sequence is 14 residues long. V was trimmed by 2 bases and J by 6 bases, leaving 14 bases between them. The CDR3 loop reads CASSYRQLGGEQYF. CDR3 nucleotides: TGTGCCAGCAGTTACCGACAGTTAGGTGGCGAGCAGTACTTC.

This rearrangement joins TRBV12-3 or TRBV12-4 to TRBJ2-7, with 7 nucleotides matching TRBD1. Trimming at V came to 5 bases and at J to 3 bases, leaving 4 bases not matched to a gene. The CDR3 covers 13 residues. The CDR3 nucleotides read TGTGCCAGCAGTCTGACAGGGTTCTACGAGCAGTACTTC. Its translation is CASSLTGFYEQYF.

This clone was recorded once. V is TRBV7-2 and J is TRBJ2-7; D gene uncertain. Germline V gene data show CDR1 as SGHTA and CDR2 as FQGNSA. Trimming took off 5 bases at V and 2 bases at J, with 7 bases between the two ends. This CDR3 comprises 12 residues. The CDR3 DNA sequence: TGTGCCAGCAGCCGCGAGGCCTACGAGCAGTACTTC. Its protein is CASSREAYEQYF.

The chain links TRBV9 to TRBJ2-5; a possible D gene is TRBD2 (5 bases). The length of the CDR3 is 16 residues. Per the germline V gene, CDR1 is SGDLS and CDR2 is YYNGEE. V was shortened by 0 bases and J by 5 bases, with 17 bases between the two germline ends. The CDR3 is CASSVETSNRGETQYF. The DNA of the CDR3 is TGTGCCAGCAGCGTAGAGACATCCAATAGAGGGGAGACCCAGTACTTC.

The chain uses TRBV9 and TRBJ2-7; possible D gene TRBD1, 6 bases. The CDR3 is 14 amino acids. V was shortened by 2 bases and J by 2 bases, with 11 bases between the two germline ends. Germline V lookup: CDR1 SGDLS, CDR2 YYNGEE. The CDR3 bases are TGTGCCAGCAGCGTGACAGGTAAAGCCTACGAGCAGTACTTC. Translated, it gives CASSVTGKAYEQYF.

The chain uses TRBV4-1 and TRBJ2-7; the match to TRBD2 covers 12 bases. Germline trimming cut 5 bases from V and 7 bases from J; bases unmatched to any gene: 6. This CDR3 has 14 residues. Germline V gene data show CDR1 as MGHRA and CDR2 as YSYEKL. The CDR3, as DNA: TGCGCCAGCAGCGCTAGCGGGGGGGCCGGGGAGCAGTACTTC. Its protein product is CASSASGGAGEQYF.

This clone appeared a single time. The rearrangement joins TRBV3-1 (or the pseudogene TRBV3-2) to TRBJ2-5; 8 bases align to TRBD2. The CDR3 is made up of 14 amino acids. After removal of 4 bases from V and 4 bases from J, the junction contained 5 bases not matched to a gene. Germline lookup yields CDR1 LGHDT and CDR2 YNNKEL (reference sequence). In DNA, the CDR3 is TGTGCCAGCAGCCTCCCGGGGGGGGGAGAGACCCAGTACTTC. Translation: CASSLPGGGETQYF.

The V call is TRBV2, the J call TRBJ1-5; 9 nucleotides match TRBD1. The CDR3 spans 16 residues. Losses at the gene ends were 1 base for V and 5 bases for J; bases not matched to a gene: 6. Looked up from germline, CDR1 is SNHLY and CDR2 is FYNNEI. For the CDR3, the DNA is TGTGCCAGCAGTGAAGTCCCTGGACAGGGGTATCAGCCCCAGCATTTT. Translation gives CASSEVPGQGYQPQHF.

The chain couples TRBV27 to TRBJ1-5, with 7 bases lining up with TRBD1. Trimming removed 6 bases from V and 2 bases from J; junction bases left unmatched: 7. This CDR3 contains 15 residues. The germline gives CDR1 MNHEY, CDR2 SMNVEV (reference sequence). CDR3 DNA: TGTGCCAGCAGAGAGACAGGGAGAGGCAATCAGCCCCAGCATTTT. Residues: CASRETGRGNQPQHF.

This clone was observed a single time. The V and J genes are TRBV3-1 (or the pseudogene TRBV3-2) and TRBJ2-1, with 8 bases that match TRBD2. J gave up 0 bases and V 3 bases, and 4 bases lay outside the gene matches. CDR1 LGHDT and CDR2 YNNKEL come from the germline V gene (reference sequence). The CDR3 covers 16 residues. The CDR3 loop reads CASSHTGGASYNEQFF. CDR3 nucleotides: TGTGCCAGCAGCCATACCGGGGGGGCCTCCTACAATGAGCAGTTCTTC.

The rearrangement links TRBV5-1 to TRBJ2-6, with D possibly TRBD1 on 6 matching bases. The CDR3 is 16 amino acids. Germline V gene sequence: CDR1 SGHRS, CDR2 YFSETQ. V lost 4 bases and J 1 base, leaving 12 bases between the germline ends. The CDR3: CASSDPTGSGANVLTF. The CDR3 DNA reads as TGCGCCAGCAGCGACCCTACAGGGTCTGGGGCCAACGTCCTGACTTTC.

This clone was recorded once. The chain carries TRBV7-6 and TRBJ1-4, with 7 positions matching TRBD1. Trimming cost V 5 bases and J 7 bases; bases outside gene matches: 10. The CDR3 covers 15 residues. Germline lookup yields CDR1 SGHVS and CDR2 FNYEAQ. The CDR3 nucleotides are TGTGCCAGCAGCCCGTACAGGGGAATAGGTGAAAAACTGTTTTTT. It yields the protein CASSPYRGIGEKLFF.

The CDR3 sequence is CATSDSTRQGTETQYF. In DNA form, the CDR3 reads TGTGCCACCAGTGATTCCACAAGACAGGGGACGGAGACCCAGTACTTC. The rearrangement links TRBV24-1 to TRBJ2-5, with 8 bases fitting TRBD1. The CDR3 totals 16 residues. Germline trimming cut 2 bases from V and 5 bases from J; bases unmatched to any gene: 9. Germline V gene data show CDR1 as KGHDR and CDR2 as SFDVKD.

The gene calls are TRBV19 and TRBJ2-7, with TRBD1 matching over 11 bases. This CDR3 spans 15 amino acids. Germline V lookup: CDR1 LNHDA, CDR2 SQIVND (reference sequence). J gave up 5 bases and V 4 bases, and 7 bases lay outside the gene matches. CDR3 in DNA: TGTGCCAGTAGTAGAGAGGACAGGGGGCTGAACGAGCAGTACTTC. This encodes CASSREDRGLNEQYF.

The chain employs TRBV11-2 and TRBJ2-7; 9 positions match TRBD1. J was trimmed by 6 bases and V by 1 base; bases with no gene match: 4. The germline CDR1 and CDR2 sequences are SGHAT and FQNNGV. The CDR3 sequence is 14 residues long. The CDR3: CASSLGTGEAEQYF. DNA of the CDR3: TGTGCCAGCAGCTTAGGGACAGGGGAAGCCGAGCAGTACTTC.